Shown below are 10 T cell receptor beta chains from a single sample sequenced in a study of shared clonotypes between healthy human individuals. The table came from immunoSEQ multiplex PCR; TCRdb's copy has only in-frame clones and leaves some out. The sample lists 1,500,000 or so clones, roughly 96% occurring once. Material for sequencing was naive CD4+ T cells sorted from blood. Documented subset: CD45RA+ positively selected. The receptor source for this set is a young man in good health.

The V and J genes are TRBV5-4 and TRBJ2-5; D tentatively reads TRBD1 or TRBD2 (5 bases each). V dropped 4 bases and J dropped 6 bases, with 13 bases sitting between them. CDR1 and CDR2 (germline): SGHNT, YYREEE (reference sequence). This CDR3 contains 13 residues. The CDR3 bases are TGTGCCAGCAGCCCTGAGGGGTGGAAGACCCAGTACTTC. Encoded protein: CASSPEGWKTQYF.

CDR3 sequence: CASSPTRGSSYNEQFF. In DNA form, the CDR3 reads TGTGCCAGCTCACCGACCCGGGGGAGCTCCTACAATGAGCAGTTCTTC. The V and J genes are TRBV18 and TRBJ2-1; D is perhaps TRBD2 (6 bases). Deletions cut 3 bases from V and 0 bases from J, with 12 bases between. CDR1 and CDR2 (germline): KGHSH, LQKENI. This CDR3 has 16 residues.

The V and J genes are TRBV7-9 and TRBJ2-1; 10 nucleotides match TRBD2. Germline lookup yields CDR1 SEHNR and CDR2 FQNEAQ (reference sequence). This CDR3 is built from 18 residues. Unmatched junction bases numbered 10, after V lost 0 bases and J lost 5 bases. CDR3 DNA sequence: TGTGCCAGCAGCTTAGCTAGACTTGGACTAGCGGAAAACAATGAGCAGTTCTTC. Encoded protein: CASSLARLGLAENNEQFF.

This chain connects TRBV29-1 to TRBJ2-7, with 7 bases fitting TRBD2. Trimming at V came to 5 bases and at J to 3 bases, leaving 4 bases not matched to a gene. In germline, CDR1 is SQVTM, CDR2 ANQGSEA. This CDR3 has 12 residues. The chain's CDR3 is CSVRGTIYEQYF. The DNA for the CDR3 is TGCAGCGTTCGCGGGACTATCTACGAGCAGTACTTC.

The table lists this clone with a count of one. DNA for the CDR3: TGCGCCAGCAGCAGGGACGTCTCCTACGAGCAGTACTTC. Protein sequence: CASSRDVSYEQYF. The rearrangement uses TRBV4-3 and TRBJ2-7; D is tentatively TRBD1 or TRBD2 (5 bases each). Germline CDR1 and CDR2: LGHNA and YSLEER. The CDR3 sequence is 13 residues long. V gave up 5 bases and J gave up 0 bases, with 8 bases separating them.

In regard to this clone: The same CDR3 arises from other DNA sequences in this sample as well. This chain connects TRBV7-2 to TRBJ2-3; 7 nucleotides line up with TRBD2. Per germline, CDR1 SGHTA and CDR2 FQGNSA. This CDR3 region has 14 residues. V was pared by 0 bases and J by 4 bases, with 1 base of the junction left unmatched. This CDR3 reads CASSLAGGSDTQYF. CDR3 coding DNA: TGTGCCAGCAGCTTAGCGGGAGGGTCAGATACGCAGTATTTT.

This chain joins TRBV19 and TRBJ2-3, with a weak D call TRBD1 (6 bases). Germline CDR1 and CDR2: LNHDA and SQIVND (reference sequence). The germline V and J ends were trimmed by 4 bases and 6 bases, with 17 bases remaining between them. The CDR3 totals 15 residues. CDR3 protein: CASSNTGFGGDTQYF. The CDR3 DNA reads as TGTGCCAGTAGTAACACAGGGTTTGGTGGCGATACGCAGTATTTT.

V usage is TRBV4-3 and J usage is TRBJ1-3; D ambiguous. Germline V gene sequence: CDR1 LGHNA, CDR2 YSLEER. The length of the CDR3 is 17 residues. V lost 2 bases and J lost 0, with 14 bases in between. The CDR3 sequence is CASSQILSTTSGNTIYF. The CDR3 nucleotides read TGCGCCAGCAGCCAAATTCTATCCACCACCTCTGGAAACACCATATATTTT.

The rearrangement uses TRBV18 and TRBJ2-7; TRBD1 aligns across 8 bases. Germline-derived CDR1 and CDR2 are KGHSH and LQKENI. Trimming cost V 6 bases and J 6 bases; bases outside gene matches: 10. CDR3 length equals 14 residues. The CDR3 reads CASSPRRQGSEQYF. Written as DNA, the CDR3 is TGTGCCAGCTCTCCGAGAAGACAGGGGAGCGAGCAGTACTTC.

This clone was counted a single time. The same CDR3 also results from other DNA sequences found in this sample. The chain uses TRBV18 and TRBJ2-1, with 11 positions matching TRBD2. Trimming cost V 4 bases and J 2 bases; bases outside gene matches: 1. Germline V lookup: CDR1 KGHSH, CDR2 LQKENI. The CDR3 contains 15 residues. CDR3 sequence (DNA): TGTGCCAGCTCACTAGCGGGAGGGGCCTACAATGAGCAGTTCTTC. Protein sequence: CASSLAGGAYNEQFF. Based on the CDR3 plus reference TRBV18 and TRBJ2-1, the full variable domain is NAGVMQNPRHLVRRRGQEARLRCSPMKGHSHVYWYRQLPEEGLKFMVYLQKENIIDESGMPKERFSAEFPKEGPSILRIQQVVRGDSAAYFCASSLAGGAYNEQFFGPGTRLTVL.